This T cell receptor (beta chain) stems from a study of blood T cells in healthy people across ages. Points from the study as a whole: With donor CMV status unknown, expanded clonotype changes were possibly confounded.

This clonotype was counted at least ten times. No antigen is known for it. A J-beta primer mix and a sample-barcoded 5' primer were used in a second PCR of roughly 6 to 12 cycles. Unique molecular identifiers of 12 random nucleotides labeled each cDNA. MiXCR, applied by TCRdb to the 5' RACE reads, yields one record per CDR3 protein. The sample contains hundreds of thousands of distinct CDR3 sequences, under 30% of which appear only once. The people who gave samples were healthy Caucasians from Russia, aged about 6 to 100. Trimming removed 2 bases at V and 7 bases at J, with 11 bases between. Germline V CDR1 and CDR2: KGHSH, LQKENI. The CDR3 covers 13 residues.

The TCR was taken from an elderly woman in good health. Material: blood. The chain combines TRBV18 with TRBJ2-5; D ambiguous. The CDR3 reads CASSPVPQSTQYF. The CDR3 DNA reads TGTGCCAGCTCACCAGTCCCCCAGTCGACCCAGTACTTC.